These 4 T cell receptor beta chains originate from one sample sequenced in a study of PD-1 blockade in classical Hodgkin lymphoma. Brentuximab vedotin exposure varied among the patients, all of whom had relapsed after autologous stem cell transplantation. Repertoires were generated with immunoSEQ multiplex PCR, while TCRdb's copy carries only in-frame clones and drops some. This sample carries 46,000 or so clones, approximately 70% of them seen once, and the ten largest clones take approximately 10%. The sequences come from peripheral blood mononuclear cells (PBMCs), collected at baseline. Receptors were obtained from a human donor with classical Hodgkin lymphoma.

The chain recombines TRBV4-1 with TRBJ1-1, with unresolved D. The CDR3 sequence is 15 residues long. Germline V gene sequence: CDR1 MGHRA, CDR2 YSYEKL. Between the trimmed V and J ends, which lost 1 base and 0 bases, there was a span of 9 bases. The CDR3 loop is CASSQGNALNTEAFF. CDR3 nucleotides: TGCGCCAGCAGCCAAGGTAACGCACTGAACACTGAAGCTTTCTTT.

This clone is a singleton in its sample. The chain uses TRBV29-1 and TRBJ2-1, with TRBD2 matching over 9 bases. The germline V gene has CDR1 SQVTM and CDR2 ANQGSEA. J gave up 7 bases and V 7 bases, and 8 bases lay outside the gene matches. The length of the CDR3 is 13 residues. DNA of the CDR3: TGCAGCGCCCAGCGGGAGGCCCGAAATGAGCAGTTCTTC. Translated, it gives CSAQREARNEQFF.

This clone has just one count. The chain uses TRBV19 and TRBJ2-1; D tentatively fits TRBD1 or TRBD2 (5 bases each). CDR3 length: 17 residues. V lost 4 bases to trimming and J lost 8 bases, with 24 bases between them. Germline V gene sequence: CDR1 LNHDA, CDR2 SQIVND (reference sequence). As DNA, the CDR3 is TGTGCCAGTAGTACCCCCCATCGGGACGTCGGAATCGATGAGCAGTTCTTC. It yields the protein CASSTPHRDVGIDEQFF.

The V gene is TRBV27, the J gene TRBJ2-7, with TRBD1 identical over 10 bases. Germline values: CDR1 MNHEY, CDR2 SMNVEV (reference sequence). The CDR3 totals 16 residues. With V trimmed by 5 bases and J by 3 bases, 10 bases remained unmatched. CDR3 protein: CASSPLGTGALYEQYF. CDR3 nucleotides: TGTGCCAGCAGTCCTCTAGGGACAGGGGCCCTCTACGAGCAGTACTTC.